Each of the 12 T cell receptor beta chains below was sequenced from the same sample in a study of vaccination effects on CD4 cells after COVID-19. The culture ran for 10 days, and then CD4+ T cells were isolated. The participants, recipients of two vaccine doses, got either BNT162b2 or mRNA-1273. TCRdb's table, derived via immunoSEQ multiplex PCR, lists solely in-frame clones and lacks some. The sample has about 40,000 clones; 65% to 75% are singletons. Their target antigens are unknown. The sample here was CD4+ T cells from PBMCs cultured without peptide, taken after COVID-19 vaccination. These receptors were collected from a human donor who received a COVID-19 vaccine.

The chain has TRBV6-6 and TRBJ2-1, with D maybe TRBD1 (6 bases). In germline, CDR1 is MNHNY, CDR2 SVGAGI (reference sequence). The CDR3 runs 15 residues. The germline V and J ends were trimmed by 6 bases and 2 bases, with 14 bases remaining between them. The CDR3 here is CASSRPGTPYNEQFF. In DNA form, the CDR3 reads TGTGCCAGCAGCCGGCCCGGGACACCCTACAATGAGCAGTTCTTC.

This rearrangement joins TRBV6-5 to TRBJ2-7, with 7 bases aligning to TRBD1. Per germline, CDR1 MNHEY and CDR2 SVGAGI. The trim removed 6 bases at V and 4 bases at J, leaving 12 bases unmatched. CDR3 length equals 15 residues. CDR3 protein: CASSQGQWVQYEQYF. The DNA of the CDR3 is TGTGCCAGCAGCCAGGGACAGTGGGTCCAATACGAGCAGTACTTC.

This clone was counted a few times. The chain is built from TRBV15 and TRBJ2-7; D perhaps matches TRBD1 (6 bases). Germline CDR1 is LNHNV and CDR2 is YYDKDF (reference sequence). V was trimmed by 4 bases and J by 4 bases, leaving 17 bases between them. The CDR3 consists of 15 residues. As DNA, the CDR3 is TGTGCCACCAGCACCCCCATGGCAGGGGAGTACGAGCAGTACTTC. This codes for CATSTPMAGEYEQYF. The variable domain in full, completed from reference TRBV15 and TRBJ2-7, reads DAMVIQNPRYQVTQFGKPVTLSCSQTLNHNVMYWYQQKSSQAPKLLFHYYDKDFNNEADTPDNFQSRRPNTSFCFLDIRSPGLGDTAMYLCATSTPMAGEYEQYFGPGTRLTVT.

This CDR3 is CASSLASLAGGHEQFF. The CDR3 nucleotides read TGTGCCAGCAGCTTAGCTTCCCTAGCGGGGGGCCATGAGCAGTTCTTC. The chain uses TRBV7-9 and TRBJ2-1; 11 bases map to TRBD2. CDR3 length equals 16 residues. Germline V gene sequence: CDR1 SEHNR, CDR2 FQNEAQ (reference sequence). Trimming at V came to 0 bases and at J to 8 bases, leaving 6 bases not matched to a gene.

This chain links TRBV2 with TRBJ2-7; D remains unclear. V was trimmed by 0 bases and J by 11 bases, leaving 11 bases between them. This CDR3 spans 12 amino acids. Germline loops: CDR1 SNHLY, CDR2 FYNNEI. CDR3 nucleotide sequence: TGTGCCAGCAGTGAAGCGCAAGCGACGGAGTACTTC. Translation: CASSEAQATEYF.

The table lists this clone with a few counts. The chain has TRBV6-4 and TRBJ2-2; 7 bases line up with TRBD1. V gave up 4 bases and J gave up 3 bases; unmatched junction bases: 2. This CDR3 region has 14 residues. CDR1 is MRHNA, CDR2 SNTAGT, per germline. In DNA, the CDR3 is TGTGCCAGCAGTGGACAGGGCGACACCGGGGAGCTGTTTTTT. Translating gives CASSGQGDTGELFF.

The J gene is TRBJ2-7, the V gene TRBV2; D is uncertain. The V gene lost 6 bases and the J gene lost 0 bases, with 9 bases spanning the gap. The CDR3 loop spans 13 amino acids. Germline CDR1 reads SNHLY; CDR2 reads FYNNEI. CDR3 nucleotide sequence: TGTGCCAGCAGGCCACCCCGCTCCTACGAGCAGTACTTC. Encoded protein: CASRPPRSYEQYF.

The chain is built from TRBV6-2 or TRBV6-3 and TRBJ1-6; possibly TRBD1 for D (5 bases). Germline V gene sequence: CDR1 MNHEY, CDR2 SVGEGT. Trimming took off 2 bases at V and 0 bases at J, with 14 bases between the two ends. The CDR3 is 18 residues long. The CDR3 region is CASSYGQGISSYNSPLHF. The DNA for the CDR3 is TGTGCCAGCAGTTACGGCCAGGGCATAAGCTCCTATAATTCACCCCTCCACTTT.

J is TRBJ2-1 and V is TRBV19, with D hard to call. V dropped 0 bases and J dropped 6 bases, with 15 bases sitting between them. Germline V gives CDR1 LNHDA, CDR2 SQIVND (reference sequence). The CDR3 has 16 residues. DNA for the CDR3: TGTGCCAGTAGTATAGATTCCAGCCTCCCGGGCAATGAGCAGTTCTTC. Amino acids: CASSIDSSLPGNEQFF.

This rearrangement joins TRBV2 to TRBJ2-5; 7 nucleotides align to TRBD2. This CDR3 region has 14 residues. V lost 7 bases and J lost 13; bases outside the gene matches: 18. CDR1 and CDR2 from the germline V gene are SNHLY and FYNNEI. CDR3 sequence: CASTPKPQGPSGYF. CDR3 nucleotide sequence: TGTGCCAGCACCCCAAAGCCTCAGGGTCCTAGCGGGTACTTC.

This chain links TRBV10-3 with TRBJ2-3; TRBD2 aligns across 11 bases. Unmatched junction bases numbered 8, after V lost 4 bases and J lost 5 bases. CDR3 length: 16 amino acids. Germline V gene lookup returns CDR1 ENHRY and CDR2 SYGVKD. CDR3 sequence reads: CAISVSTSGVGDTQYF. The CDR3 coding sequence is TGTGCCATCAGTGTGTCGACTAGCGGGGTGGGAGATACGCAGTATTTT.

Here the CDR3 DNA reads TGTGCCAGCATCCGGGACAGGGGTCGTGGGGCCAACGTCCTGACTTTC. Protein sequence: CASIRDRGRGANVLTF. The genes are TRBV5-4 and TRBJ2-6; 10 nucleotides align to TRBD1. This CDR3 is 16 amino acids long. Germline CDR1 SGHNT, CDR2 YYREEE (reference sequence). The trim removed 6 bases at V and 3 bases at J, leaving 6 bases unmatched.